This TCR beta chain was captured in a study of cytomegalovirus exposure and HLA in healthy donors. Study results and caveats: TCR beta chain V- and J-gene trimming was linked, in a later analysis, to a missense variant in DCLRE1C.

Researchers ran the PCR with 60 Vbeta and 13 Jbeta primers. Clones were read by immunoSEQ multiplex PCR, and TCRdb kept only the in-frame ones, dropping some. The table lists about 120,000 clones, approximately 80% of them singletons. About this clone: The antigen remains undetermined.

The sample was PBMCs. This sequence originates from a male donor in good health and CMV-seropositive.

CDR3 DNA sequence: TGTGCCTGGAGGAACAGTGTCTATGAGCAGTTCTTC. This encodes CAWRNSVYEQFF. The J gene is TRBJ2-1, the V gene TRBV30; D call uncertain. The CDR3 extends over 12 amino acids. Deletions cut 3 bases from V and 8 bases from J, with 11 bases between. CDR1 and CDR2 from the germline V gene are GTSNPN and SVGIG (reference sequence).